The 25 T cell receptor beta chains reported below all come from one sample, sequenced in a study of T cell responses to AZD1222 COVID-19 vaccine. Method: immunoSEQ multiplex PCR; TCRdb's copy keeps in-frame clones and lacks some. This sample yields some 81,000 clones, of which around 90% are seen a single time; around a tenth belongs to the top ten. The sample in question was peripheral blood, obtained 28 days after the second AZD1222 dose. These receptors came from an adult who received the AZD1222 COVID-19 vaccine.

This clone was seen a handful of times. The V call is TRBV19, the J call TRBJ1-1; 7 nucleotides line up with TRBD1. This CDR3 is 15 amino acids long. The germline V gene encodes CDR1 LNHDA and CDR2 SQIVND (reference sequence). The ends lost 1 base at V and 7 bases at J; junction bases unmatched: 9. This CDR3 reads CASSIGPTGTDEAFF. The CDR3 DNA is TGTGCCAGTAGTATAGGACCCACCGGGACAGATGAAGCTTTCTTT.

The rearrangement links TRBV28 to TRBJ1-1; D gene unclear. This CDR3 spans 16 amino acids. The germline V gene has CDR1 MDHEN and CDR2 SYDVKM. Between the trimmed V and J ends, which lost 0 bases and 0 bases, there was a span of 11 bases. CDR3 DNA sequence: TGTGCCAGCAGTTTATGGGTTGGGAATATGAACACTGAAGCTTTCTTT. Residues: CASSLWVGNMNTEAFF.

The chain uses TRBV7-8 and TRBJ1-5; D gene unclear. The CDR3 contains 15 residues. Looked up from germline, CDR1 is SGHVS and CDR2 is FQNEAQ. The V end lost 3 bases, the J end lost 4 bases, and 13 bases lay between the germline ends. CDR3 residues: CASSLSVGANQPQHF. In DNA, the CDR3 is TGTGCCAGCAGCTTGAGTGTTGGAGCTAATCAGCCCCAGCATTTT.

The sample holds one count of this clone. V gene TRBV28 combines with J gene TRBJ1-2; no reliable D call. V was pared by 5 bases and J by 5 bases, with 6 bases between. The germline gives CDR1 MDHEN, CDR2 SYDVKM. CDR3 length: 11 amino acids. CDR3 nucleotides: TGTGCCAGCAGTAGACAATATGGCTACACCTTC. It is translated as CASSRQYGYTF.

The rearrangement uses TRBV7-8 and TRBJ1-1; D is possibly TRBD1 (5 bases). V gave up 1 base and J gave up 0 bases, with 9 bases separating them. CDR1 and CDR2 (germline): SGHVS, FQNEAQ. This CDR3 has 15 residues. CDR3 nucleotides: TGTGCCAGCAGCTTAGTGTCAGGGATGAACACTGAAGCTTTCTTT. This encodes CASSLVSGMNTEAFF.

This clone was observed once. This chain connects TRBV28 to TRBJ1-3, with a weak D call TRBD1 (5 bases). The germline V and J ends were trimmed by 4 bases and 0 bases, with 10 bases remaining between them. From germline, CDR1 is MDHEN and CDR2 SYDVKM. The CDR3 spans 15 residues. DNA of the CDR3: TGTGCCAGCAGTTGGGACCAAGTCTCTGGAAACACCATATATTTT. Translation gives CASSWDQVSGNTIYF.

With regard to this clone: Mismatch with germline at one junction end may stem from a read error. This chain links TRBV2 with TRBJ2-1; 10 bases align to TRBD1. This CDR3 comprises 13 residues. Germline V lookup: CDR1 SNHLY, CDR2 FYNNEI. CDR3 coding DNA: TGTGCCAGCAGTCCGGGACAGGGGACGGTAAGGGTCTTC. Translation gives CASSPGQGTVRVF.

The chain recombines TRBV28 with TRBJ1-6; tentative D call: TRBD1 (6 bases). This CDR3 has 12 amino acids. The germline gives CDR1 MDHEN, CDR2 SYDVKM. The V gene lost 5 bases and the J gene lost 12 bases, with 11 bases spanning the gap. The CDR3 is CASSVTGLPLHF. CDR3 coding DNA: TGTGCCAGCAGTGTAACAGGGTTACCCCTCCACTTT.

The chain recombines TRBV5-1 with TRBJ1-6, with TRBD1 identical over 7 bases. Germline V gene sequence: CDR1 SGHRS, CDR2 YFSETQ. V dropped 4 bases and J dropped 3; count of bases not matched to a gene: 4. The CDR3 is made up of 15 amino acids. The CDR3 bases are TGCGCCAGCAGCACCGGGGACAGCTATAATTCACCCCTCCACTTT. It specifies CASSTGDSYNSPLHF.

V gene TRBV6-5 combines with J gene TRBJ1-1; D unclear. Trimming removed 9 bases from V and 3 bases from J, with 14 bases in between. The CDR3 spans 13 residues. Germline V gene data show CDR1 as MNHEY and CDR2 as SVGAGI. The CDR3 DNA sequence: TGTGCCAGTTGCAGGAAGTGGGACACTGAAGCTTTCTTT. This sequence encodes CASCRKWDTEAFF.

The chain links TRBV15 to TRBJ2-5, with D tentatively TRBD2 (7 bases). V was clipped by 0 bases and J by 3 bases, with 14 bases between them. Germline CDR1 reads LNHNV; CDR2 reads YYDKDF (reference sequence). The CDR3 sequence is 16 residues long. The CDR3 region is CATSRDRGAGEETQYF. The CDR3 DNA reads TGTGCCACCAGCAGAGATCGGGGGGCGGGCGAAGAGACCCAGTACTTC.

This chain joins TRBV28 and TRBJ1-6; perhaps TRBD1 as D (5 bases). Germline-derived CDR1 and CDR2 are MDHEN and SYDVKM. V dropped 5 bases and J dropped 5 bases, with 16 bases sitting between them. This CDR3 spans 16 amino acids. CDR3 sequence: CASSPVPGPNNSPLHF. The CDR3 DNA reads TGTGCCAGCAGTCCCGTCCCGGGACCCAATAATTCACCCCTCCACTTT.

This chain connects TRBV6-2 or TRBV6-3 to TRBJ2-5; D may be TRBD2 (6 bases). Trimming stripped 5 bases from V and 4 bases from J, with 14 bases between. Germline V gene lookup returns CDR1 MNHEY and CDR2 SVGEGT. The CDR3 consists of 14 residues. The chain's CDR3 is CASSARMGGETQYF. The CDR3 coding sequence is TGTGCCAGCAGTGCCCGGATGGGGGGAGAGACCCAGTACTTC.

The CDR3 DNA sequence: TGCGCCAGCAGCCCCCCAGGGATTAATTCACCCCTCCACTTT. Translated, it gives CASSPPGINSPLHF. The chain is built from TRBV5-1 and TRBJ1-6, with TRBD1 as a possible D gene (5 bases). CDR1 and CDR2 (germline): SGHRS, YFSETQ. V lost 4 bases and J 6 bases, leaving 11 bases between the germline ends. This CDR3 comprises 14 residues. The variable domain in full, completed from reference TRBV5-1 and TRBJ1-6, reads KAGVTQTPRYLIKTRGQQVTLSCSPISGHRSVSWYQQTPGQGLQFLFEYFSETQRNKGNFPGRFSGRQFSNSRSEMNVSTLELGDSALYLCASSPPGINSPLHFGNGTRLTVT.

The V and J genes are TRBV7-2 and TRBJ1-2; 8 nucleotides line up with TRBD1. The CDR3 loop spans 17 amino acids. Trimming cost V 3 bases and J 4 bases; bases outside gene matches: 13. Germline CDR1 and CDR2: SGHTA and FQGNSA. CDR3 in amino acids: CASSLRNPGQAPYGYTF. DNA for the CDR3: TGTGCCAGCAGCTTGCGAAATCCGGGACAGGCTCCCTATGGCTACACCTTC.

The chain joins TRBV9 to TRBJ1-6; 10 bases agree with TRBD1. The CDR3 sequence is 16 residues long. V lost 0 bases to trimming and J lost 8 bases; unmatched junction nucleotides: 5. Germline values: CDR1 SGDLS, CDR2 YYNGEE. This CDR3 reads CASSVASGQGDSPLHF. The DNA of the CDR3 is TGTGCCAGCAGCGTAGCCTCTGGACAGGGGGATTCACCCCTCCACTTT.

V and J are TRBV6-5 and TRBJ1-2; no definite D call. The germline V and J ends were trimmed by 5 bases and 3 bases, with 10 bases remaining between them. Per germline, CDR1 MNHEY and CDR2 SVGAGI. The CDR3 has 13 residues. The CDR3 sequence: CASSMYWDYGYTF. Here the CDR3 DNA reads TGTGCCAGCAGTATGTACTGGGACTATGGCTACACCTTC.

The CDR3 nucleotides read TGTGCCAGCAGCGAGCAGGGGTCCTATAATTCACCCCTCCACTTT. Residues: CASSEQGSYNSPLHF. The chain recombines TRBV9 with TRBJ1-6; possibly TRBD1 for D (6 bases). The length of the CDR3 is 15 residues. Germline V gives CDR1 SGDLS, CDR2 YYNGEE. Trimming took 3 bases from V and 1 from J, leaving 8 bases between them.

This clone was found once. The chain has TRBV6-1 and TRBJ2-1; D may be TRBD2 (5 bases). The CDR3 has 15 residues. Per germline, CDR1 MNHNS and CDR2 SASEGT. Trimming stripped 1 base from V and 1 base from J, with 8 bases between. Here the CDR3 reads CASSEGERSYNEQFF. DNA for the CDR3: TGTGCCAGCAGTGAAGGGGAGAGGTCCTACAATGAGCAGTTCTTC.

The chain joins TRBV28 to TRBJ2-7; 7 positions agree with TRBD1. J lost 2 bases, V lost 7 bases, and 5 bases had no gene match. Germline assignment: CDR1 MDHEN and CDR2 SYDVKM. The CDR3 runs 13 residues. The CDR3 nucleotides read TGTGCCAGCAATATTGGACAGGCCTACGAGCAGTACTTC. Its protein product is CASNIGQAYEQYF.

This rearrangement joins TRBV18 to TRBJ1-6, with D unresolved. This CDR3 comprises 16 residues. Germline V CDR1 and CDR2: KGHSH, LQKENI. V lost 1 base, J lost 1 base, and 8 bases lay in between. CDR3 nucleotide sequence: TGTGCCAGCTCACCACTGGGGTGGTCCTATAATTCACCCCTCCACTTT. Amino acids: CASSPLGWSYNSPLHF.

V gene TRBV5-1 combines with J gene TRBJ1-4; the D gene is possibly TRBD1 (6 bases). The germline gives CDR1 SGHRS, CDR2 YFSETQ. V was clipped by 4 bases and J by 7 bases, with 14 bases between them. This CDR3 spans 14 amino acids. The CDR3, as DNA: TGCGCCAGCAGCCCGAGGGGGGCGGGTGAAAAACTGTTTTTT. The encoded protein is CASSPRGAGEKLFF.

The rearrangement joins TRBV6-5 to TRBJ2-7, with 10 bases identical to TRBD1. The CDR3 consists of 15 residues. CDR1 is MNHEY, CDR2 SVGAGI, per germline. The V and J ends lost 4 bases and 4 bases, in that order; junction bases with no gene match: 7. The CDR3 DNA follows: TGTGCCAGCAGTTTTATCCGGGACAGGGGATACGAGCAGTACTTC. This sequence encodes CASSFIRDRGYEQYF.

V and J are TRBV10-3 and TRBJ2-7, with TRBD2 as a possible D gene (5 bases). Germline CDR1 and CDR2: ENHRY and SYGVKD. This CDR3 contains 13 residues. V shed 0 bases and J shed 5 bases, with 8 bases lying between them. DNA of the CDR3: TGTGCCATCAGTGAGTCGGTTAGCGACGAGCAGTACTTC. This encodes CAISESVSDEQYF.

The gene calls are TRBV19 and TRBJ1-5, with D maybe TRBD1 (5 bases). Germline V gene lookup returns CDR1 LNHDA and CDR2 SQIVND (reference sequence). The germline V and J ends were trimmed by 4 bases and 6 bases, with 10 bases remaining between them. The CDR3 is 13 residues long. CDR3 nucleotide sequence: TGTGCCAGTAGTAGGACACTTTCTCAGCCCCAGCATTTT. Translating gives CASSRTLSQPQHF.